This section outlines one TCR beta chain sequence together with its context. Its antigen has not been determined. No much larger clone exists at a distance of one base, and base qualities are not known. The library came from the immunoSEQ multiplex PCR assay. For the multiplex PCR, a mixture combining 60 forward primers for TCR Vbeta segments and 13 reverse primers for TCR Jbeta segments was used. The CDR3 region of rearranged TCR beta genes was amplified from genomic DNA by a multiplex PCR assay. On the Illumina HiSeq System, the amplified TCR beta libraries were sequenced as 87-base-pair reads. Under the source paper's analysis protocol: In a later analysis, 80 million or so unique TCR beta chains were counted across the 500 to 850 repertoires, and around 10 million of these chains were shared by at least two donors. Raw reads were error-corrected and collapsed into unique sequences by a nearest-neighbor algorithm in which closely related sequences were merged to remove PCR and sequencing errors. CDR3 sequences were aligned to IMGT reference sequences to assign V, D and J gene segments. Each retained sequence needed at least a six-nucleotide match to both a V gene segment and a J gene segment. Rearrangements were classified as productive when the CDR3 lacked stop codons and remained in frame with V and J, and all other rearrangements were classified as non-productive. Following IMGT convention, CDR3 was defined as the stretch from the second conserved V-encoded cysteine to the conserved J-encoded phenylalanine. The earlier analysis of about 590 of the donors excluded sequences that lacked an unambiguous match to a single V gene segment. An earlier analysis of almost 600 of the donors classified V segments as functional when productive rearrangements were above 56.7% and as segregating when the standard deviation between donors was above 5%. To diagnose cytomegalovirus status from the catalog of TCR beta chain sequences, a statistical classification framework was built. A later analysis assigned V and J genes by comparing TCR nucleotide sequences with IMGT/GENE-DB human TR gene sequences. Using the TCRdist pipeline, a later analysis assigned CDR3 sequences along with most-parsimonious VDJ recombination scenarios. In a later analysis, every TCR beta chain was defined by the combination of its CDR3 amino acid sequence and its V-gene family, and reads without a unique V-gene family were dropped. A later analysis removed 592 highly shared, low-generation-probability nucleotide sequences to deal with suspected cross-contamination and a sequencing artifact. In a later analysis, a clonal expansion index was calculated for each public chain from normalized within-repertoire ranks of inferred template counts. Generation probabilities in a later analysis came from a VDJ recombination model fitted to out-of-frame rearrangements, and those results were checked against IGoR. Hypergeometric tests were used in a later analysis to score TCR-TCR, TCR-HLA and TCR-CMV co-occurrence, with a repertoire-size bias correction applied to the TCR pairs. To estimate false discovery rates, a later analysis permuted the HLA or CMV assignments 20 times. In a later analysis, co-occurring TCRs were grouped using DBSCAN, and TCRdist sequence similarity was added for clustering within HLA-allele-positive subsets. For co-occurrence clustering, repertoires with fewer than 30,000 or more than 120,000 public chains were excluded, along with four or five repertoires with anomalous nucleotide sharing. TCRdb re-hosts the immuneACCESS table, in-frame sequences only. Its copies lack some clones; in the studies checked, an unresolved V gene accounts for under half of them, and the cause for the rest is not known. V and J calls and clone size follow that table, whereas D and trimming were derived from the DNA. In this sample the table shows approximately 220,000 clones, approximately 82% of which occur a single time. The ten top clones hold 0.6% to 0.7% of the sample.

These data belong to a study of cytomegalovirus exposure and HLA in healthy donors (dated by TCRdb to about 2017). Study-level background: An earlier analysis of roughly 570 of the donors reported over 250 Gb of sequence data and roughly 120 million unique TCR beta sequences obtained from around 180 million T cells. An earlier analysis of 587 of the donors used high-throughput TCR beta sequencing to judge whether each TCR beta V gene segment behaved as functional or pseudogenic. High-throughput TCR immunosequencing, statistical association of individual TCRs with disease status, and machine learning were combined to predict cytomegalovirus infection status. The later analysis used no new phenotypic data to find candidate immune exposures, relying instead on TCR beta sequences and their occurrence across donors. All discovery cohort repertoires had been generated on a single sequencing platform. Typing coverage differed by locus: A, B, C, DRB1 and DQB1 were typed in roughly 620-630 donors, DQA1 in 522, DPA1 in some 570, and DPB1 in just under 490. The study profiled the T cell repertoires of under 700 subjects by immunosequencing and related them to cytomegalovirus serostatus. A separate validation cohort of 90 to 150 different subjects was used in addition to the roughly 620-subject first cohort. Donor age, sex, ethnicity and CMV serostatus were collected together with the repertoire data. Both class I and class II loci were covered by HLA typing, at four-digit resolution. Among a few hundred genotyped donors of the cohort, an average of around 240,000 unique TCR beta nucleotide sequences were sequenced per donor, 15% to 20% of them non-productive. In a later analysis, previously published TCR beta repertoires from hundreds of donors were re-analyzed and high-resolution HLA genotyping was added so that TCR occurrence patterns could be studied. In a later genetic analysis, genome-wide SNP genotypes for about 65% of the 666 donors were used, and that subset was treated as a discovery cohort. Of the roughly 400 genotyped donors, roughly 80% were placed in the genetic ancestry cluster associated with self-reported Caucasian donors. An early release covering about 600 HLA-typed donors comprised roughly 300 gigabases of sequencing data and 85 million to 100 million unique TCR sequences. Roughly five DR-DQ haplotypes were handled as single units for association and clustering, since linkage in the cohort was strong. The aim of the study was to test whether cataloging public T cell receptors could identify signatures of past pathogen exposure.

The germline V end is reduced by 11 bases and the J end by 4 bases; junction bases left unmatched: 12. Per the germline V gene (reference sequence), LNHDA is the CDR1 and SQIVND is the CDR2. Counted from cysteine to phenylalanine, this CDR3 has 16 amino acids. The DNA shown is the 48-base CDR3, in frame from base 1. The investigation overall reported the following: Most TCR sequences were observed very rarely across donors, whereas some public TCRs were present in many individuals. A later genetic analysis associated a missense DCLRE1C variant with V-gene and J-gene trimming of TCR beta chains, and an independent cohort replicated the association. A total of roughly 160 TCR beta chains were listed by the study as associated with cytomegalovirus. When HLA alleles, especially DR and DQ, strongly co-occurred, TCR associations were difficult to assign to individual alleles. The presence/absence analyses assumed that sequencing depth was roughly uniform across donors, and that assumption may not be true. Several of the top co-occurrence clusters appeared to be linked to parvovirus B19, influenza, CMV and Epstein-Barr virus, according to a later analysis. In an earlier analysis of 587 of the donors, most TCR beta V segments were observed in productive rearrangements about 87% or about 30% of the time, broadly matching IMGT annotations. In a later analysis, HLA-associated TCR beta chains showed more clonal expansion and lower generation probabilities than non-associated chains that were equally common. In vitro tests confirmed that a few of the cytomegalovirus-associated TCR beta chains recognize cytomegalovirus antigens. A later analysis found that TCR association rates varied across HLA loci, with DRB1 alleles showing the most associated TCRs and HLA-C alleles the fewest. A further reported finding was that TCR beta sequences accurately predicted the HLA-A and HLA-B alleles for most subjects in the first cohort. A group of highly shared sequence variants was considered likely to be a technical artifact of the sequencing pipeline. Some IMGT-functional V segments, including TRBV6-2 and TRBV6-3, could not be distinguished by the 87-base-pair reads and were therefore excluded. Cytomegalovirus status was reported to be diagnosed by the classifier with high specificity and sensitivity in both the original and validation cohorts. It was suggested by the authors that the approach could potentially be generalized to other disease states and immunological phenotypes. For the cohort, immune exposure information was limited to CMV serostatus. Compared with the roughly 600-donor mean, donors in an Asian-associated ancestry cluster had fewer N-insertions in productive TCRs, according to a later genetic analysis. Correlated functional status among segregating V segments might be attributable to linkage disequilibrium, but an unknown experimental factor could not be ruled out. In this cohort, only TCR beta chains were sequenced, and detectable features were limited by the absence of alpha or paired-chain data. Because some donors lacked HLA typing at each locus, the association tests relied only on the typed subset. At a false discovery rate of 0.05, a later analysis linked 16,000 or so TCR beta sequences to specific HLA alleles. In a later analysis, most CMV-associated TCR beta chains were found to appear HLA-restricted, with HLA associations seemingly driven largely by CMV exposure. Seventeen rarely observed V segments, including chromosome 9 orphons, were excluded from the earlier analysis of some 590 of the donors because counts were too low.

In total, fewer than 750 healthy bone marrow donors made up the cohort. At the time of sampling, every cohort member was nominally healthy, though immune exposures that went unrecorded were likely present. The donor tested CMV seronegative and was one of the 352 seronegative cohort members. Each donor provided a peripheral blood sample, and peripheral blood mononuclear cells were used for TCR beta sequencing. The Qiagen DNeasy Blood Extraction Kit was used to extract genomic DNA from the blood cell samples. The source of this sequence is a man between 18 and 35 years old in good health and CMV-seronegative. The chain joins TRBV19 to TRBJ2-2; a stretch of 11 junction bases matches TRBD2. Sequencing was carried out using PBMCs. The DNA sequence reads TGTGCCGGCATTCATAGCGGGAGGGCCGGCACCGGGGAGCTGTTTTTT. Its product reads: CAGIHSGRAGTGELFF. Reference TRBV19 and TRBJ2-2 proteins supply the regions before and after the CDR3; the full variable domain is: DGGITQSPKYLFRKEGQNVTLSCEQNLNHDAMYWYRQDPGQGLRLIYYSQIVNDFQKGDIAEGYSVSREKKESFPLTVTSAQKNPTAFYLCAGIHSGRAGTGELFFGEGSRLTVL.